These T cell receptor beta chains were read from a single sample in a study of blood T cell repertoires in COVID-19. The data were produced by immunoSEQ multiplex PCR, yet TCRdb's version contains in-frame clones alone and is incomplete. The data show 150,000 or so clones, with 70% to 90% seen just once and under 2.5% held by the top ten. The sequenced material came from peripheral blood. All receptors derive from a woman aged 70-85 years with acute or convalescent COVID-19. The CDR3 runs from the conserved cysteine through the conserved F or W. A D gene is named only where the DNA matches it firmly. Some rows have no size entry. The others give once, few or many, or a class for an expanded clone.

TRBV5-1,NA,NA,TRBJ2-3,TGCGCCAGCAGCTTGGCGACTGCCTACGGCACAGATACGCAGTATTTT,CASSLATAYGTDTQYF
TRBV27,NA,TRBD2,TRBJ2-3,TGTGCCAGCAGCCGGACTAGCAGGCAGGGGAGAAGCACAGATACGCAGTATTTT,CASSRTSRQGRSTDTQYF
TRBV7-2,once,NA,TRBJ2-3,TGTGCCAGCAGCCCAAGGACAGCCAGGCCAGATACGCAGTATTTT,CASSPRTARPDTQYF
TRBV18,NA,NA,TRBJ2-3,TGTGCCAGCTCACCAGGGAGTGACCGGAATACGCAGTATTTT,CASSPGSDRNTQYF
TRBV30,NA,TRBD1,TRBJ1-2,TGTGCCTGGGAACGAGGGCTCAGTCAGGGGGCAGGGGGCTACACCTTC,CAWERGLSQGAGGYTF
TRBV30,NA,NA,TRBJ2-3,TGTGCCGGGCCCGGGGAGCGCACAGATACGCAGTATTTT,CAGPGERTDTQYF
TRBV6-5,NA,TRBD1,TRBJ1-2,TGTGCCAGCAGTCGCGCCGGGACAGGGTACTATGGCTACACCTTC,CASSRAGTGYYGYTF
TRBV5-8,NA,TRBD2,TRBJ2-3,TGTGCCAGCAGCTTGGTGCTAGCGGGGGCTGGGGATACGCAGTATTTT,CASSLVLAGAGDTQYF
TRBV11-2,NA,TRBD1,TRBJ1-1,TGTGCCAGCAGCCCTGGGGGACAGGGGGGAGGTAACACTGAAGCTTTCTTT,CASSPGGQGGGNTEAFF
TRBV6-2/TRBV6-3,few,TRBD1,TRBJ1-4,TGTGCCAGCAGTTACTACGGGACAGGGACTAGAAAACTGTTTTTT,CASSYYGTGTRKLFF
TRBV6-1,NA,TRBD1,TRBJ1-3,TGTGCCAGCAGTGACATTCTGACAGGGCGAAACACCATATATTTT,CASSDILTGRNTIYF
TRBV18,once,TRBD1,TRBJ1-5,TGTGCCAGCTCACCAACAGGGGGAAACAATCAGCCCCAGCATTTT,CASSPTGGNNQPQHF
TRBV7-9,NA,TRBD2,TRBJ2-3,TGTGCCAGCAGCCAAGGGGGGACTAGCGGGGACGGCACAGATACGCAGTATTTT,CASSQGGTSGDGTDTQYF
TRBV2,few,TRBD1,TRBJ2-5,TGTGCCAGCAGTAGGACAGGGGGGTACCAAGAGACCCAGTACTTC,CASSRTGGYQETQYF
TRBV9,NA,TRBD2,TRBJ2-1,TGTGCCAGCAGCGCGAGACTAGCGAACCACTACAATGAGCAGTTCTTC,CASSARLANHYNEQFF
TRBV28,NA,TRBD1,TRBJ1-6,TGTGCCAGCCGGGACAGATTTGATTCACCCCTCCACTTT,CASRDRFDSPLHF
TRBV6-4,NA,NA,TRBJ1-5,TGTGCCAGCAGTGACGGGCCCGATCAGCCCCAGCATTTT,CASSDGPDQPQHF
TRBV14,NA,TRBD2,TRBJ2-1,TGTGCCAGCAGCCAAGACATCGGGGGGGTCAATGAGCAGTTCTTC,CASSQDIGGVNEQFF
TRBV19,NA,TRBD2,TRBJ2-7,TGTGCCAGTTCTAGCGGGGGGTCCTACGAGCAGTACTTC,CASSSGGSYEQYF
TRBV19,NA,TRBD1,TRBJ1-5,TGTGCCAGTAATTTGGGGACGGACAGGAGCAATCAGCCCCAGCATTTT,CASNLGTDRSNQPQHF
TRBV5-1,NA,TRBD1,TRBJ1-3,TGCGCCAGCAGCTCTTCCGGGACAGGGAGTGGAAACACCATATATTTT,CASSSSGTGSGNTIYF
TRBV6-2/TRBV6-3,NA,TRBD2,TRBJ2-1,TGTGCCAGCACCCCATGGGCGGGACGGACTAGCGGGGGGATCAAGAATGAGCAGTTCTTC,CASTPWAGRTSGGIKNEQFF
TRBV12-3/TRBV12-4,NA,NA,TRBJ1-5,TGTGCCAGCAGTTCCCTGAGACAGCCCCAGCATTTT,CASSSLRQPQHF
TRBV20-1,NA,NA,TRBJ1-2,TGCAGTGCTCTCCCCCTCTATGGCTACACCTTC,CSALPLYGYTF
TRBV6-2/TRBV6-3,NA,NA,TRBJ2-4,TGTGCCAGCAGTTACCCGTCGGGGGATCTAGCCAAAAACATTCAGTACTTC,CASSYPSGDLAKNIQYF
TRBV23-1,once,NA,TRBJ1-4,TGCGCCAGCAGTCAATCTGGGGAAGGAGGTGCAACTAATGAAAAACTGTTTTTT,CASSQSGEGGATNEKLFF
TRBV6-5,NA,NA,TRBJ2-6,TGTGCCAGCGGGGCAGTTAGCTCTGGGGCCAACGTCCTGACTTTC,CASGAVSSGANVLTF
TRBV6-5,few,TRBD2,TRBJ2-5,TGTGCCAGCGGTTTGGGCGGGGGGAGAAAGACCCAGTACTTC,CASGLGGGRKTQYF
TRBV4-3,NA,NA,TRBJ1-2,TGCGCCAGCAGCCAGGCCAGGAACTATGGCTACACCTTC,CASSQARNYGYTF
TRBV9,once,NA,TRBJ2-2,TGTGCCAGCAGCGTAAGCGGCGTCACCGGGGAGCTGTTTTTT,CASSVSGVTGELFF
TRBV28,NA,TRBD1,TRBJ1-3,TGTGCCAGCAGTTTAGAGACAGGGGGCTCTGGAAACACCATATATTTT,CASSLETGGSGNTIYF
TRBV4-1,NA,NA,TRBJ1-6,TGCGCCAGCAGCCAAGATGAGAGAGATTCACCCCTCCACTTT,CASSQDERDSPLHF
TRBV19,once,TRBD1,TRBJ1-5,TGTGCCAGTACCCTAGGGGGACAGCTGAGTTCGAGCAATCAGCCCCAGCATTTT,CASTLGGQLSSSNQPQHF
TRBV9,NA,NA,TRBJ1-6,TGTGCCAGCAGCGTAGGTCCAGGGTACAATTCACCCCTCCACTTT,CASSVGPGYNSPLHF
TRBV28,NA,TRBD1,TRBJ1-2,TGTGCCAGCTCCGCCTGGGACAGGGACTATGGCTACACCTTC,CASSAWDRDYGYTF
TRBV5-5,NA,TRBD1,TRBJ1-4,TGTGCCAGCAGCTACGCACGGACAGGGGAAAATAATGAAAAACTGTTTTTT,CASSYARTGENNEKLFF
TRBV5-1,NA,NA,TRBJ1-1,TGCGCCAGCAGCTTGGGTGGACAAGGTCTGGGTGAAGCTTTCTTT,CASSLGGQGLGEAFF
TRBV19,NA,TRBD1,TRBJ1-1,TGTGCCAGTAGTATGTCCGACCTCAGGGGGTCAAGGGAAGCTTTCTTT,CASSMSDLRGSREAFF
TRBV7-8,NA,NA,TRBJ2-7,TGTGCCAGCTTTCTCGCCGAGACAGGGAGGTACGAGCAGTACTTC,CASFLAETGRYEQYF
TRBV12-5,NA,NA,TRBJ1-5,TGTGCTAGTGGTTGGTCGGGACCCCAGCATTTT,CASGWSGPQHF
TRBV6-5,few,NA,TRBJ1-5,TGTGCCAGCAGTAAAACACCAGTTAGCAATCAGCCCCAGCATTTT,CASSKTPVSNQPQHF
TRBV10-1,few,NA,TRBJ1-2,TGCGCCAGCAGTGAGTCGAGGCGGCTTGGCTACACCTTC,CASSESRRLGYTF
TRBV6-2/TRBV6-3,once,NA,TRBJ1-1,TGTGCCAGCAGTGACATGTTGAACACTGAAGCTTTCTTT,CASSDMLNTEAFF
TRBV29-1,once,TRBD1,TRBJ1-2,TGCAGCGTTAGTGGACAGGGGTTCTATGGCTACACCTTC,CSVSGQGFYGYTF